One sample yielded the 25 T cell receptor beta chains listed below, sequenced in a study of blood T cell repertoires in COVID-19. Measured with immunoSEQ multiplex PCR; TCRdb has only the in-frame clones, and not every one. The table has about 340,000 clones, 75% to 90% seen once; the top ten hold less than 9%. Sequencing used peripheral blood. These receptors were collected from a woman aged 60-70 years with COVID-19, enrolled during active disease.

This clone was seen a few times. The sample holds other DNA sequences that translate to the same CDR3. The CDR3, as DNA: TGTGCCAGCAGCTTGGGAGGGTACAATGAGCAGTTCTTC. This sequence encodes CASSLGGYNEQFF. The chain is built from TRBV5-4 and TRBJ2-1; TRBD2 might be the D (5 bases). The V gene lost 0 bases and the J gene lost 4 bases, with 5 bases spanning the gap. CDR3 size: 13 residues. CDR1 and CDR2 from the germline V gene are SGHNT and YYREEE (reference sequence).

The CDR3 DNA follows: TGTGCCAGCAGCTCAAAATTGACAGGGTTGCTCTACGAGCAGTACTTC. Protein product: CASSSKLTGLLYEQYF. The chain employs TRBV7-3 and TRBJ2-7; the match to TRBD1 covers 7 bases. Per the germline V gene, CDR1 is SGHTA and CDR2 is FQGTGA. The CDR3 is made up of 16 amino acids. The ends lost 4 bases at V and 3 bases at J; junction bases unmatched: 12. Variable domain in full (rest from reference TRBV7-3 and TRBJ2-7): GAGVSQTPSNKVTEKGKYVELRCDPISGHTALYWYRQSLGQGPEFLIYFQGTGAADDSGLPNDRFFAVRPEGSVSTLKIQRTERGDSAVYLCASSSKLTGLLYEQYFGPGTRLTVT.

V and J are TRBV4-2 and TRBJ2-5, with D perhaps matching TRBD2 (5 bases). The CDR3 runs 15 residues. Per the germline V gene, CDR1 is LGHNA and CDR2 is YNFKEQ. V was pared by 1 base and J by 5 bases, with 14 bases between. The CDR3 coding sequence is TGTGCCAGCAGCCAAGTCCTAGGACTCTTGGAGACCCAGTACTTC. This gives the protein CASSQVLGLLETQYF.

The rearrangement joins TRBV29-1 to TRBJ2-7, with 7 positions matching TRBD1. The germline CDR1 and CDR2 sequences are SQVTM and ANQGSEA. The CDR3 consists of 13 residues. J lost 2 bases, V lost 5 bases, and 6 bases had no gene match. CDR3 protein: CSVPGQNTYEQYF. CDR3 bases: TGCAGCGTTCCGGGACAGAACACCTACGAGCAGTACTTC.

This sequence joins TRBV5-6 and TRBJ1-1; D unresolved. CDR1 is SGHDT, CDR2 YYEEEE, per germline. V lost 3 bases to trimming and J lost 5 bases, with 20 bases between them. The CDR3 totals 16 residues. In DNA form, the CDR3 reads TGTGCCAGCAGCTCATGGCTAGTTCGGCAGCCGACTGAAGCTTTCTTT. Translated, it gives CASSSWLVRQPTEAFF.

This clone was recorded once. The CDR3 DNA reads TGTGCCAGCGCGGGCAGTTTGAACACTGAAGCTTTCTTT. Its protein is CASAGSLNTEAFF. The V gene is TRBV11-3, the J gene TRBJ1-1; D ambiguous. This CDR3 is built from 13 residues. Per the germline V gene, CDR1 is SGHNT and CDR2 is YENEEA. The germline V and J ends were trimmed by 8 bases and 0 bases, with 10 bases remaining between them. Together with reference TRBV11-3 and TRBJ1-1, the CDR3 gives the full variable domain: EAGVVQSPRYKIIEKKQPVAFWCNPISGHNTLYWYLQNLGQGPELLIRYENEEAVDDSQLPKDRFSAERLKGVDSTLKIQPAELGDSAVYLCASAGSLNTEAFFGQGTRLTVV.

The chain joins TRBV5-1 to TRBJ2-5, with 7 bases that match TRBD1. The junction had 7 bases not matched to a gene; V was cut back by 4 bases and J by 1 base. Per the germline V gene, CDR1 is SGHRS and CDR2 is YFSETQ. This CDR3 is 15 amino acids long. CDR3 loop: CASSPMTGPQETQYF. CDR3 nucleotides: TGCGCCAGCAGCCCGATGACAGGGCCCCAAGAGACCCAGTACTTC.

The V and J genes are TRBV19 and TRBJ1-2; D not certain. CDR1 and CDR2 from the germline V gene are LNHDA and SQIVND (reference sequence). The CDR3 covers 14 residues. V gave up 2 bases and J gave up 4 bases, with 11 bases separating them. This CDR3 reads CASSISPYPYGYTF. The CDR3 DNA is TGTGCCAGTAGTATATCCCCTTATCCCTATGGCTACACCTTC.

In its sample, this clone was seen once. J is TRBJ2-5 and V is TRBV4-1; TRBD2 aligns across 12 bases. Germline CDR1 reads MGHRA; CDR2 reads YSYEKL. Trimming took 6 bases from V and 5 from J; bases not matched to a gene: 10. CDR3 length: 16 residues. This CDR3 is CASSRQGTSGPETQYF. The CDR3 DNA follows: TGCGCCAGCAGTAGACAGGGGACTAGCGGGCCCGAGACCCAGTACTTC.

CDR3 in amino acids: CASSYPGQGSEQFF. The CDR3 nucleotides are TGTGCCAGCAGTTACCCGGGACAGGGAAGTGAGCAGTTCTTC. The chain carries TRBV6-5 and TRBJ2-1; TRBD1 agrees at 9 bases. V lost 2 bases to trimming and J lost 9 bases; unmatched junction nucleotides: 5. In germline, CDR1 is MNHEY, CDR2 SVGAGI. The CDR3 length is 14 residues.

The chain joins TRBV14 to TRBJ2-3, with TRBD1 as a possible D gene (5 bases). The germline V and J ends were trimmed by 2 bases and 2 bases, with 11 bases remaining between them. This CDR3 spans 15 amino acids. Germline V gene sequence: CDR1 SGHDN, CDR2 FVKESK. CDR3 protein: CASSQQTATTDTQYF. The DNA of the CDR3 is TGTGCCAGCAGCCAACAGACAGCGACCACAGATACGCAGTATTTT.

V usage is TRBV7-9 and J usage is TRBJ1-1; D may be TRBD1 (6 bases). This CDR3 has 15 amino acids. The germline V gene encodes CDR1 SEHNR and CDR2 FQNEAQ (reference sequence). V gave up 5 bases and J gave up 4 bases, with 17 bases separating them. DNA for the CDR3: TGTGCCAGCAGCACTTGGGGGGGCTCTAGCACTGAAGCTTTCTTT. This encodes CASSTWGGSSTEAFF.

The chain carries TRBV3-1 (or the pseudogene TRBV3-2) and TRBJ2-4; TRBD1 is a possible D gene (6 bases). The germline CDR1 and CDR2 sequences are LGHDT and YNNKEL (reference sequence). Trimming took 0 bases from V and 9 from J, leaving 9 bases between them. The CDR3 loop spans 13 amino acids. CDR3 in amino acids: CASSQEGGSIQYF. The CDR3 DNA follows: TGTGCCAGCAGCCAAGAAGGGGGAAGCATTCAGTACTTC.

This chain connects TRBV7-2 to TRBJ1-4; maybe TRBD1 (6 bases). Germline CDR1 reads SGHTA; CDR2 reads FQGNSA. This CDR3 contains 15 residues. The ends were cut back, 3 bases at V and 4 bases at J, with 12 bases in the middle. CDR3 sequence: CASSFQGSGNEKLFF. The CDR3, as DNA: TGTGCCAGCAGCTTTCAGGGGAGCGGTAATGAAAAACTGTTTTTT.

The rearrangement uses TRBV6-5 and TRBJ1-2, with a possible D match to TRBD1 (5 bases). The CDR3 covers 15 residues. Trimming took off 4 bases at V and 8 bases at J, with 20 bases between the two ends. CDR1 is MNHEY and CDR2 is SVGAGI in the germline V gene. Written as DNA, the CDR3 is TGTGCCAGCAGTTCCTGGACACCCGAAATAAAAGGCTACACCTTC. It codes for CASSSWTPEIKGYTF.

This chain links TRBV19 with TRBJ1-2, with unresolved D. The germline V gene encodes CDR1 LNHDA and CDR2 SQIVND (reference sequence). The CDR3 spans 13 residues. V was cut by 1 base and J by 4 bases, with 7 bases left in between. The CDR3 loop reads CASSIGRFYGYTF. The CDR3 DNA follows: TGTGCCAGTAGTATAGGCAGGTTCTATGGCTACACCTTC.

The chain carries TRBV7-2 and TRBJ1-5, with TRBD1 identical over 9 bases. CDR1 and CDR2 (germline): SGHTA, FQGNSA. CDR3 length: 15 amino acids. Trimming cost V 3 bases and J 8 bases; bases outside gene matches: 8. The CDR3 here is CASSFGQGPWEPQHF. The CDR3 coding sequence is TGTGCCAGCAGCTTTGGACAGGGGCCATGGGAGCCCCAGCATTTT.

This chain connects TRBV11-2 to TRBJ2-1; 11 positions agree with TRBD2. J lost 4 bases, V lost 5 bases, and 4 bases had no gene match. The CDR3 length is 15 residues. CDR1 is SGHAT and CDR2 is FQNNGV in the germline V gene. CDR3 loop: CASSPTSGSYNEQFF. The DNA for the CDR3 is TGTGCCAGCAGCCCCACTAGCGGGAGTTACAATGAGCAGTTCTTC.

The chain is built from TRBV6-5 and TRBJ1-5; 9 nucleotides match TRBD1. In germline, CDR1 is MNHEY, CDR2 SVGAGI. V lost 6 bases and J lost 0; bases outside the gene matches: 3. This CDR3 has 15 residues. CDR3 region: CASRIQGASNQPQHF. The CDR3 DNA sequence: TGTGCCAGCAGAATACAGGGGGCTAGCAATCAGCCCCAGCATTTT.

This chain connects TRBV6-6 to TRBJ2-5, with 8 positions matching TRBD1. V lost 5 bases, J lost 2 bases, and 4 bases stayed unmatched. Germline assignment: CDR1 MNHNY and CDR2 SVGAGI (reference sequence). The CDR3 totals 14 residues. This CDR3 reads CASSRDRQQETQYF. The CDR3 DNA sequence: TGTGCCAGCAGTCGGGACAGGCAACAAGAGACCCAGTACTTC.

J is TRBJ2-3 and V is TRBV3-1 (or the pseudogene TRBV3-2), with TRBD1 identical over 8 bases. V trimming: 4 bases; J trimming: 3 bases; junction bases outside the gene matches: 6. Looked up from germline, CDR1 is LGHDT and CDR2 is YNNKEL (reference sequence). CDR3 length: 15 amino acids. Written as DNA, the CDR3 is TGTGCCAGCAGCCTGATAGGACAGGGAACAGATACGCAGTATTTT. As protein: CASSLIGQGTDTQYF.

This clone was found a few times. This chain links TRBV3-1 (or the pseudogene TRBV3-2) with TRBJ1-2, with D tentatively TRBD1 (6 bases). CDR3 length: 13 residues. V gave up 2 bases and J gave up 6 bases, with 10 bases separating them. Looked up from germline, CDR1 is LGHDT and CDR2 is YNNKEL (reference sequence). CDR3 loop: CASSQSGGNGYTF. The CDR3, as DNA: TGTGCCAGCAGCCAAAGCGGGGGCAATGGCTACACCTTC.

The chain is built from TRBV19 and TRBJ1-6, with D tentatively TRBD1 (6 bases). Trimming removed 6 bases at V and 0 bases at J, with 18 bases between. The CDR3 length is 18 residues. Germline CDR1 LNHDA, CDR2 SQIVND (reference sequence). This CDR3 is CASSLRQGGGSYNSPLHF. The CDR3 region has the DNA TGTGCCAGTAGCCTTAGGCAGGGAGGGGGCTCCTATAATTCACCCCTCCACTTT.

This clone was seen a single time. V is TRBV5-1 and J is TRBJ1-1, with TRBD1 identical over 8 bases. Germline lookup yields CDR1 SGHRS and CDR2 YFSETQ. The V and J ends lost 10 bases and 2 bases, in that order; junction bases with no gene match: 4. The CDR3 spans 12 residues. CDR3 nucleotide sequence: TGCGCCTCCGGGACAGGTAACACTGAAGCTTTCTTT. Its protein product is CASGTGNTEAFF.

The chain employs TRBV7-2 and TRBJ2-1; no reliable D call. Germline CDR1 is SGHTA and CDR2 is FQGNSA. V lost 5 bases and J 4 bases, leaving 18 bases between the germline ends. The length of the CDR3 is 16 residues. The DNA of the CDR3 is TGTGCCAGCAGCGCCCTCGGGTCTATCACATACAATGAGCAGTTCTTC. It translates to CASSALGSITYNEQFF.